This T cell receptor beta chain was sequenced for a study of CXCR3-negative and CXCR3-positive naive CD8 T cells. CDR1 and CDR2 (germline): SGDLS, YYNGEE. This CDR3 comprises 17 residues. The study, taken as a whole, reports: CXCR3-positive naive cells carried more hydrophobic TRB CDR3s than CXCR3-negative naive cells did. For naive cells, CXCR3-negative and CXCR3-positive subsets had similar TRBV-TRBJ usage; for memory cells, usage differed.

UMI-labeled TRB cDNA libraries were prepared by 5' RACE. For each CDR3 protein, TCRdb gives one entry from its re-call of the 5' RACE reads, without DNA. In total, the table holds 100,000 to 150,000 distinct CDR3 sequences. Comment on this clonotype: As yet, its antigen is unknown.

Material for sequencing was naive CXCR3+ CD8+ T cells from blood. Sample subset: CD45RO-CCR7+CD27+CD95- naive CD8+ T cells expressing CXCR3 (TNR3+). The sequence was collected from a human donor in good health. Some clones in this sample may be carry-over from other donors' samples. V gene TRBV9 combines with J gene TRBJ2-5; the TRBD2 assignment by TCRdb is unverifiable without DNA. The CDR3 is CASSGGLAGAMGETQYF.